This TCR beta chain was identified in a study of blood T cell repertoires in COVID-19. Study overall: Material from acute and convalescent COVID-19 was sourced from the United States, Italy and Spain.

Clones were sequenced by immunoSEQ multiplex PCR, and TCRdb holds only the in-frame ones, with some missing. Of hundreds of thousands of clones listed, around nine tenths were seen once; the top ten hold under 3%. The trim removed 2 bases at V and 5 bases at J, leaving 5 bases unmatched. The germline V gene has CDR1 MNHNS and CDR2 SASEGT. The CDR3 runs 14 residues. Clinical history reported by participants formed the basis on which cohorts were assigned. All exposed participants met a person with COVID-19 within 2 weeks before entering the study. The sample consisted of PBMCs or T cells enriched from blood (not recorded which). The genes are TRBV6-1 and TRBJ2-7; 8 bases match TRBD1. This TCR came from a woman in her fifties or sixties who had been exposed to COVID-19. The CDR3 region is CASSEPGGGDEQYF. CDR3 bases: TGTGCCAGCAGTGAACCAGGGGGCGGCGACGAGCAGTACTTC.